A single sample gave rise to the 14 T cell receptor beta chains below, sequenced in a study of response to subunit inactivated influenza vaccine (dated by TCRdb to the late 2010s). Libraries were built with RT-PCR. Data came from an Illumina HiSeq 2500. Using fastp at Q25 and MiXCR, TCRdb reprocessed the public reads and kept productive beta chains. Each entry is one CDR3 protein sequence, shown with its most common DNA and genes. The sample has around 200,000 distinct CDR3 sequences on record, about 9% of them singletons. About 11% of the sample is taken by the ten largest. The sample consisted of non-naive T cells sorted from PBMCs, taken on the day of vaccination. According to the study, the label for this sample's cell subset or site signals: memory T cell fraction. The receptors derive from a man in his forties or fifties who received an inactivated influenza vaccine. Donor details come from another sample of the same person, matched by shared clones.

This clonotype was recorded at least ten times. The V and J genes are TRBV10-3 and TRBJ2-5; 13 nucleotides align to TRBD2. Germline CDR1 and CDR2: ENHRY and SYGVKD. The CDR3 covers 15 residues. Trimming at V came to 5 bases and at J to 2 bases, leaving 2 bases not matched to a gene. The CDR3 nucleotides read TGTGCCATCAGTATGGGACTAGCGGGACAAGAGACCCAGTACTTC. Residues: CAISMGLAGQETQYF.

This clonotype was seen repeatedly, ten times or more. V gene TRBV24-1 combines with J gene TRBJ2-1; 10 bases line up with TRBD2. This CDR3 is 16 amino acids long. V was clipped by 3 bases and J by 13 bases; unmatched bases: 14. The germline V gene encodes CDR1 KGHDR and CDR2 SFDVKD. The CDR3 sequence: CATSDEAGGLLGLQFF. The CDR3 bases are TGTGCCACCAGTGATGAAGCGGGGGGGCTCTTAGGTCTCCAGTTCTTC.

A remark on this clonotype: This may be a read error, as it is one base from a much larger clone. The chain's CDR3 is CASSPSGGTVTYEQYF. In DNA, the CDR3 is TGTGCCAGTAGTCCCTCCGGAGGGACGGTCACCTACGAGCAGTACTTC. The rearrangement uses TRBV19 and TRBJ2-7, with TRBD2 as a possible D gene (6 bases). The V end lost 5 bases, the J end lost 2 bases, and 19 bases lay between the germline ends. The CDR3 covers 16 residues. Germline V CDR1 and CDR2: LNHDA, SQIVND (reference sequence).

In its sample, this clonotype was seen a few times. The rearrangement joins TRBV7-9 to TRBJ2-5, with TRBD1 as a possible D gene (7 bases). CDR3 size: 14 residues. V was trimmed by 5 bases and J by 4 bases, leaving 14 bases between them. From germline, CDR1 is SEHNR and CDR2 FQNEAQ (reference sequence). CDR3: CASSKRQGGETQYF. The CDR3 coding sequence is TGTGCCAGCAGCAAGAGACAGGGAGGAGAGACCCAGTACTTC.

This clonotype was seen at least ten times. CDR3 nucleotides: TGCGCCAGCAGCAGACTTTCGGGGACCCAAGAGACCCAGTACTTC. Amino acids: CASSRLSGTQETQYF. This sequence joins TRBV4-1 and TRBJ2-5; D may be TRBD1 or TRBD2 (5 bases each). There are 15 residues in the CDR3. The germline V gene encodes CDR1 MGHRA and CDR2 YSYEKL. Trimming cost V 5 bases and J 1 base, with 14 bases left between them.

This clonotype was seen many times. The rearrangement uses TRBV12-3 or TRBV12-4 and TRBJ2-3, with TRBD1 matching over 8 bases. CDR3 length: 15 amino acids. The junction had 3 bases not matched to a gene; V was cut back by 4 bases and J by 0 bases. The CDR3 DNA reads as TGTGCCAGCAGTTCCCGGACAGGGAGCACAGATACGCAGTATTTT. This codes for CASSSRTGSTDTQYF.

This clonotype was counted many times. The CDR3 spells CASSLKSGRAGETQYF. In nucleotides, the CDR3 is TGTGCCAGCAGCTTAAAAAGCGGGAGGGCCGGAGAGACCCAGTACTTC. This chain connects TRBV7-2 to TRBJ2-5; TRBD2 matches at 10 bases. The CDR3 contains 16 residues. Trimming cost V 2 bases and J 4 bases; bases outside gene matches: 7. In germline, CDR1 is SGHTA, CDR2 FQGNSA.

This clonotype was counted at least ten times. The chain couples TRBV12-3 or TRBV12-4 to TRBJ2-5, with D possibly being TRBD2 (5 bases). V lost 3 bases, J lost 5 bases, and 10 bases lay in between. The CDR3 totals 13 residues. The CDR3 bases are TGTGCCAGCAGTTTTTCGAGGGTTGAGACCCAGTACTTC. It yields the protein CASSFSRVETQYF.

In regard to this clonotype: The junction and the germline gene differ at one end; a read error may be behind it. The V and J genes are TRBV25-1 and TRBJ2-7; the D gene could be TRBD1 or TRBD2 (5 bases each). The CDR3 loop spans 14 amino acids. CDR1 and CDR2 (germline): MGHDK, SYGVNS. The CDR3 is CSSSASYRRREQYF. As DNA, the CDR3 is TGTTCCAGCTCAGCTTCCTACAGGAGGAGGGAGCAGTACTTC.

This clonotype was counted a few times. V usage is TRBV15 and J usage is TRBJ1-4; perhaps TRBD1 as D (5 bases). V was shortened by 2 bases and J by 7 bases, with 14 bases between the two germline ends. The CDR3 sequence is 15 residues long. Germline V gives CDR1 LNHNV, CDR2 YYDKDF (reference sequence). CDR3 protein: CATSRQGGTGEKLFF. The CDR3, as DNA: TGTGCCACCAGCAGACAGGGAGGGACGGGTGAAAAACTGTTTTTT.

This clonotype came up many times. The rearrangement uses TRBV20-1 and TRBJ1-1; D uncertain. The germline V gene has CDR1 DFQATT and CDR2 SNEGSKA (reference sequence). This CDR3 region has 13 residues. Trimming left V 3 bases short and J 1 base short, with 9 bases between. CDR3 DNA sequence: TGCAGTGCTAGTCGGGAGGGGAACACTGAAGCTTTCTTT. Translated: CSASREGNTEAFF.

The chain uses TRBV27 and TRBJ2-2; D is unresolved. With 8 bases removed from V and 4 bases from J, the gap between germline ends came to 8 bases. There are 12 residues in the CDR3. CDR1 MNHEY and CDR2 SMNVEV come from the germline V gene (reference sequence). The CDR3: CASEGSTGELFF. The CDR3 region has the DNA TGTGCCAGCGAAGGATCCACCGGGGAGCTGTTTTTT.

V gene TRBV7-2 combines with J gene TRBJ2-7, with 11 bases matching TRBD2. Germline V lookup: CDR1 SGHTA, CDR2 FQGNSA. V dropped 4 bases and J dropped 3; count of bases not matched to a gene: 5. The CDR3 totals 15 residues. In DNA form, the CDR3 reads TGTGCCAGCAGCTCCCGAGGGACTAGCGGCTACGAGCAGTACTTC. Translated, it gives CASSSRGTSGYEQYF.

This clonotype was seen many times. This sequence joins TRBV10-3 and TRBJ2-3, with 9 bases matching TRBD2. CDR1 and CDR2 (germline): ENHRY, SYGVKD. V lost 10 bases, J lost 1 base, and 6 bases stayed unmatched. This CDR3 spans 14 amino acids. Here the CDR3 DNA reads TGTGCCACTTCCTTAGCGGGGGGCACAGATACGCAGTATTTT. It translates to CATSLAGGTDTQYF.